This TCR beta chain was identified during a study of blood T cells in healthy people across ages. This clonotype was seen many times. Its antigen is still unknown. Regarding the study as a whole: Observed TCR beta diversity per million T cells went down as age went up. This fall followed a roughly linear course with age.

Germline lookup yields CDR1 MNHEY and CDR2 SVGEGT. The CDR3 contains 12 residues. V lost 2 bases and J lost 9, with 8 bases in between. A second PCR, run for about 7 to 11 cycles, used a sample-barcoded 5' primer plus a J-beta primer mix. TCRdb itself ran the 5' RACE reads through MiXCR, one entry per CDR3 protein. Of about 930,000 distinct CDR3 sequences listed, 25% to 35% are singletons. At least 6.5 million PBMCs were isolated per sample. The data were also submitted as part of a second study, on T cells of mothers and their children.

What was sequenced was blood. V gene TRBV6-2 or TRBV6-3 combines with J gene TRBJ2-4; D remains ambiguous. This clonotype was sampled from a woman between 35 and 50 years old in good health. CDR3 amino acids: CASSYLGGIQYF. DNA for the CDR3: TGTGCCAGCAGTTACCTCGGCGGCATTCAGTACTTC.